This record concerns one T cell receptor beta chain sequence. Its target is unknown. The sample belongs to a study of monozygotic twins with inflammatory bowel disease. Study-wide findings and caveats: Especially with disease activity, IBD patients shared fewer clonotypes with others than healthy twins did.

Germline CDR1 and CDR2: SQVTM and ANQGSEA. The CDR3 sequence is 13 residues long. The UMIs contained a 6-nucleotide sample barcode. They were added by template switching during cDNA synthesis. For both chains, the TCRalpha and TCRbeta cDNA went through two nested PCRs of around 15 and 9 cycles. TCRdb re-analyzed the 5' RACE reads; it lists each CDR3 protein once, without DNA. The sample has under 150,000 distinct CDR3 sequences. The sequence came from a human donor with ulcerative colitis or Crohn's disease, or a healthy co-twin of an affected twin (not recorded which). Sequencing was carried out using blood. The rearrangement joins TRBV29-1 to TRBJ2-7; TCRdb reports TRBD1, a call that lacks DNA to check it against. CDR3 sequence: CSAAGTGSYEQYF.